The T cell receptor beta chain described here comes from a study of tumor and adjacent non-tumor tissue in lung cancer. As regards this clonotype: The junction shows a germline mismatch at one end, possibly a read error.

No cell sorting was done before RNA was extracted from the tissue. This CDR3 has 14 residues. CDR1 and CDR2 from the germline V gene are DFQATT and SNEGSKA (reference sequence). A modified ARM-PCR protocol with three rounds of nested PCR amplified TCRbeta. From the multiplex PCR reads, TCRdb called clonotypes with MiXCR, one entry per CDR3 protein. The table lists about 200,000 distinct CDR3 sequences, approximately 74% of them singletons. Sequencing was carried out using lung tumor tissue. The chain combines TRBV20-1 with TRBJ2-1; D might be TRBD1 (5 bases). The TCR comes from a man aged 60 to 75 with non-small cell lung cancer. The CDR3 coding sequence is TGCAGTGCTAGGCGGTCAGGGTCTATCGGTGAGCATTTCTTC. Translation: CSARRSGSIGEHFF.